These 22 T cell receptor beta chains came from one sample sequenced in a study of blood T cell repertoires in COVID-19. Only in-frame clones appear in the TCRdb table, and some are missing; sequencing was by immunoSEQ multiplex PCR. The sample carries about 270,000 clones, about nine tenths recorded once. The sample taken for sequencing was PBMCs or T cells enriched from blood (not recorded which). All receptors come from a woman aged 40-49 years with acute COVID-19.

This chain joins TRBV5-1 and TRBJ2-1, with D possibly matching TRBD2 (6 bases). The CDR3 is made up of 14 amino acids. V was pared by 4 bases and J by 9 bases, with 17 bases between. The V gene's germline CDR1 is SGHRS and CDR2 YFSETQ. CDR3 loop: CASSPGTEGREQFF. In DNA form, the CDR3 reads TGCGCCAGCAGCCCGGGGACTGAGGGGCGTGAGCAGTTCTTC.

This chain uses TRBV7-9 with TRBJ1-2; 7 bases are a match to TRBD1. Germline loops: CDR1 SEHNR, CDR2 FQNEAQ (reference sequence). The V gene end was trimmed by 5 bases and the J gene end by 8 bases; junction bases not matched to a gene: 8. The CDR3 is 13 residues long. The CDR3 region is CASSDRVNTGYTF. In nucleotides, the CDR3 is TGTGCCAGCAGCGACAGGGTAAATACGGGCTACACCTTC.

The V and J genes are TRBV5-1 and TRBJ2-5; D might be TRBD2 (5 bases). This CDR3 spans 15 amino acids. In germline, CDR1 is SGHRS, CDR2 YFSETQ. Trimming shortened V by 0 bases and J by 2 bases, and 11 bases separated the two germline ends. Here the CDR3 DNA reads TGCGCCAGCAGCTTGGGCGGGCAGCCTCAAGAGACCCAGTACTTC. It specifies CASSLGGQPQETQYF. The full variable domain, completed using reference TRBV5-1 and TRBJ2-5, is KAGVTQTPRYLIKTRGQQVTLSCSPISGHRSVSWYQQTPGQGLQFLFEYFSETQRNKGNFPGRFSGRQFSNSRSEMNVSTLELGDSALYLCASSLGGQPQETQYFGPGTRLLVL.

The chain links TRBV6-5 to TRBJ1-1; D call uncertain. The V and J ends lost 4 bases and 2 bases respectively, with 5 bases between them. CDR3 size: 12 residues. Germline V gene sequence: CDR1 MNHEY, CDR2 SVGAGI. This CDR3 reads CASSSYNTEAFF. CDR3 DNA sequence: TGTGCCAGCAGTTCCTATAACACTGAAGCTTTCTTT.

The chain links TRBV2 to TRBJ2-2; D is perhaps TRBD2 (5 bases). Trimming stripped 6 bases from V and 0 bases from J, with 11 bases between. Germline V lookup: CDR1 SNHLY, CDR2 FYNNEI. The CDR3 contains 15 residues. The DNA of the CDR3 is TGTGCCAGCAGCGGAGTAGCGCCGAACACCGGGGAGCTGTTTTTT. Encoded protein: CASSGVAPNTGELFF. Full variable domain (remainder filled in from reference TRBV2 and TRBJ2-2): EPEVTQTPSHQVTQMGQEVILRCVPISNHLYFYWYRQILGQKVEFLVSFYNNEISEKSEIFDDQFSVERPDGSNFTLKIRSTKLEDSAMYFCASSGVAPNTGELFFGEGSRLTVL.

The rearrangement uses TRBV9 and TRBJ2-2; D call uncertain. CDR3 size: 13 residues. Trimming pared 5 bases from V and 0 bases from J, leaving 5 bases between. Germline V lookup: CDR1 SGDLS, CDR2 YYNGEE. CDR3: CASRAANTGELFF. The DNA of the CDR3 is TGTGCCAGCAGGGCCGCGAACACCGGGGAGCTGTTTTTT.

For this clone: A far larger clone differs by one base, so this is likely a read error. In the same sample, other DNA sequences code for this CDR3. DNA for the CDR3: TGTGCCAGCAGCCGGGGGAGCTCCTACGAGCAGTACTTC. Amino acids: CASSRGSSYEQYF. This chain links TRBV7-9 with TRBJ2-7, with a weak D call TRBD2 (6 bases). The CDR3 loop spans 13 amino acids. Trimming stripped 5 bases from V and 0 bases from J, with 8 bases between. Germline V gene sequence: CDR1 SEHNR, CDR2 FQNEAQ (reference sequence).

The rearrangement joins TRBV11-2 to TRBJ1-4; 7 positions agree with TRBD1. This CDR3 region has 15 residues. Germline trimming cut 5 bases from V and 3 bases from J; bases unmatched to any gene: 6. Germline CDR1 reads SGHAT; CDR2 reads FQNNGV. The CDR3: CASSAEGASNEKLFF. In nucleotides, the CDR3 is TGTGCCAGCAGCGCAGAGGGGGCCTCTAATGAAAAACTGTTTTTT.

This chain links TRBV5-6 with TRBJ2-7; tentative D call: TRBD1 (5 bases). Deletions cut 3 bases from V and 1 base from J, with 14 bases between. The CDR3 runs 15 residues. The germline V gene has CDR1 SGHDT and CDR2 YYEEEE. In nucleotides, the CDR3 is TGTGCCAGCAGCTCCAGGAGACAGAAATCCTACGAGCAGTACTTC. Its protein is CASSSRRQKSYEQYF. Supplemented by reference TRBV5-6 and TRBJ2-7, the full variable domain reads DAGVTQSPTHLIKTRGQQVTLRCSPKSGHDTVSWYQQALGQGPQFIFQYYEEEERQRGNFPDRFSGHQFPNYSSELNVNALLLGDSALYLCASSSRRQKSYEQYFGPGTRLTVT.

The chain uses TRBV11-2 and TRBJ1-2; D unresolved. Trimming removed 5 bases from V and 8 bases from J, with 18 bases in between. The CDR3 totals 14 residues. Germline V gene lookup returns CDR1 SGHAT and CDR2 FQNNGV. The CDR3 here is CASSPIQRVVGYTF. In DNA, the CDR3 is TGTGCCAGCAGCCCCATACAGCGGGTTGTAGGCTACACCTTC.

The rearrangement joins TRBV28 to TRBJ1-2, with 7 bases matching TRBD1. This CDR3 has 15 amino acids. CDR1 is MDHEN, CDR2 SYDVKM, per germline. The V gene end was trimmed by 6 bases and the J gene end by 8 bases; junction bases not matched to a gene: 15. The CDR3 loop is CASSPWEEGAEGYTF. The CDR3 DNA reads TGTGCCAGCAGCCCCTGGGAGGAGGGGGCGGAGGGCTACACCTTC.

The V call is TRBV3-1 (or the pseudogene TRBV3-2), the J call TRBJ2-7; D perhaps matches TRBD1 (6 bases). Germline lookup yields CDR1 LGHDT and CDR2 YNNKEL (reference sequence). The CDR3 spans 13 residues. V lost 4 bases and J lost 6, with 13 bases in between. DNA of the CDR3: TGTGCCAGCAGCCGCAACAGGGTAGGCGAGCAGTACTTC. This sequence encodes CASSRNRVGEQYF.

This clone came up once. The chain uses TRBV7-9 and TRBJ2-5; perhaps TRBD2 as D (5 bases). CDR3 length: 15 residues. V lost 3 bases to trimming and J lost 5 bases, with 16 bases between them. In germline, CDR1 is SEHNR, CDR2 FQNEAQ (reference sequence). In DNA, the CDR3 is TGTGCCAGCAGCTTTGGGGATCACTGGGAGGAGACCCAGTACTTC. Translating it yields CASSFGDHWEETQYF.

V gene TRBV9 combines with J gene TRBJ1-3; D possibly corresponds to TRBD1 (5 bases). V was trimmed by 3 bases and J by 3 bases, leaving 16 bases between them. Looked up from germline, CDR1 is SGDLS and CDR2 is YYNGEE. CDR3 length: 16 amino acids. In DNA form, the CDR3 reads TGTGCCAGCAGCGCATCGGAGGGGACGGGTGGAAACACCATATATTTT. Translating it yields CASSASEGTGGNTIYF.

CDR3 bases: TGTGCCAGCAGCGTCAGGGGCTCTAGCGGGGGGGCAGAGGAGACCCAGTACTTC. It encodes CASSVRGSSGGAEETQYF. The chain links TRBV9 to TRBJ2-5; 12 nucleotides align to TRBD2. J lost 5 bases, V lost 2 bases, and 13 bases had no gene match. The CDR3 totals 18 residues. Per germline, CDR1 SGDLS and CDR2 YYNGEE.

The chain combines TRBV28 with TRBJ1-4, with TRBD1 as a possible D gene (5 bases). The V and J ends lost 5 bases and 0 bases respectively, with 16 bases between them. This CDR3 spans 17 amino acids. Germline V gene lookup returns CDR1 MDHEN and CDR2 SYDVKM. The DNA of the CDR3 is TGTGCCAGCAGTCCCCGGGGGACTTATGCAACTAATGAAAAACTGTTTTTT. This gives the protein CASSPRGTYATNEKLFF.

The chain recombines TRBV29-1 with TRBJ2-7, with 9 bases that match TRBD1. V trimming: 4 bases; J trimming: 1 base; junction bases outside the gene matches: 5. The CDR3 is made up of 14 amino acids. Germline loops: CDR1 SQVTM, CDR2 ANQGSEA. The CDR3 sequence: CSVVGTGTSYEQYF. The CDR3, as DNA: TGCAGCGTTGTAGGGACAGGGACGTCCTACGAGCAGTACTTC.

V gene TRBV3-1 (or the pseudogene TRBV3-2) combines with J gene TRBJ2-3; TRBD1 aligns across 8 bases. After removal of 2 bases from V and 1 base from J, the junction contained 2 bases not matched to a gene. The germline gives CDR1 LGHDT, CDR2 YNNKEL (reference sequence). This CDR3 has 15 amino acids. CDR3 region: CASSQRDRRTDTQYF. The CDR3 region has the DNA TGTGCCAGCAGCCAACGGGACAGGCGCACAGATACGCAGTATTTT.

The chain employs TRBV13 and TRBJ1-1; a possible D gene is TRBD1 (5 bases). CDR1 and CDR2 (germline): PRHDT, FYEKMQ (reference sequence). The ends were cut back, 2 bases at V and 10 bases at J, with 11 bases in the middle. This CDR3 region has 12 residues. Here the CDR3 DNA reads TGTGCCAGCAGCTTAAGGGGTCTGGGAGCTTTCTTT. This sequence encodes CASSLRGLGAFF. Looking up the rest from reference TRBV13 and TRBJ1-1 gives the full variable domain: AAGVIQSPRHLIKEKRETATLKCYPIPRHDTVYWYQQGPGQDPQFLISFYEKMQSDKGSIPDRFSAQQFSDYHSELNMSSLELGDSALYFCASSLRGLGAFFGQGTRLTVV.

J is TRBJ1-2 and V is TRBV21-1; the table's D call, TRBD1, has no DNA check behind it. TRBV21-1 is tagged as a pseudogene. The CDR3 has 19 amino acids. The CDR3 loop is CASEPPFGTGLPAGYGYTF. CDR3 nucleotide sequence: TGTGCCAGCGAACCCCCCTTCGGGACAGGCCTCCCCGCGGGCTATGGCTACACCTTC.

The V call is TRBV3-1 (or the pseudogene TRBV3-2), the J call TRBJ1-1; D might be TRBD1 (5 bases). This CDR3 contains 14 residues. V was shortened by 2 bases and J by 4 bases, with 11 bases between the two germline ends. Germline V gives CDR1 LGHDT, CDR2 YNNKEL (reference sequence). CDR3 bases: TGTGCCAGCAGCCAACGGCAGGGCGGCACTGAAGCTTTCTTT. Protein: CASSQRQGGTEAFF.

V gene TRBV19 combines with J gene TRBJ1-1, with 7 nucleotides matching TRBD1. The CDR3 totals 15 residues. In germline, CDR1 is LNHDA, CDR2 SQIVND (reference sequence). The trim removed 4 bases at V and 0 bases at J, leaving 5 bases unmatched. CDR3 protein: CASSSGTVMNTEAFF. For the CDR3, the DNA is TGTGCCAGTAGTAGCGGGACAGTTATGAACACTGAAGCTTTCTTT. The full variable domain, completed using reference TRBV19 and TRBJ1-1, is DGGITQSPKYLFRKEGQNVTLSCEQNLNHDAMYWYRQDPGQGLRLIYYSQIVNDFQKGDIAEGYSVSREKKESFPLTVTSAQKNPTAFYLCASSSGTVMNTEAFFGQGTRLTVV.